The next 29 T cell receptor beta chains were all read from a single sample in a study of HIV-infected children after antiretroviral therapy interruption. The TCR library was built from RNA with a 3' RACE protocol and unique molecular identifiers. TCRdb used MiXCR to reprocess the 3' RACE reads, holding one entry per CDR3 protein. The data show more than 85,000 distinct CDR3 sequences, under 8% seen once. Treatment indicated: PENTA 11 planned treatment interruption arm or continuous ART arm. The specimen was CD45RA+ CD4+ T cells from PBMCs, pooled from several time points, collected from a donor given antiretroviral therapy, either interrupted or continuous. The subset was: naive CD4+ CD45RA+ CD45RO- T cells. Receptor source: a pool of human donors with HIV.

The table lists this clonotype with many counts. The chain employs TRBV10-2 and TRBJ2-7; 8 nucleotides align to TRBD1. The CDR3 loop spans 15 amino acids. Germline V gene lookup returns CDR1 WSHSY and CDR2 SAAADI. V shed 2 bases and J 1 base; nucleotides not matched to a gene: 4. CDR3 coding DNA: TGCGCCAGCAGTGAGCGCAGGGGGCTGTCCTACGAGCAGTACTTC. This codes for CASSERRGLSYEQYF.

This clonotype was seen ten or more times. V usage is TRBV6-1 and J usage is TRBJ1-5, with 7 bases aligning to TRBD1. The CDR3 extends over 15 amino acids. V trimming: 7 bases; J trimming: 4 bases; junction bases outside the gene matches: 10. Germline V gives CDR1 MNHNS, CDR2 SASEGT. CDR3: CASKTQTGYNQPQHF. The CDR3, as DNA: TGTGCCAGCAAAACCCAGACAGGGTATAATCAGCCCCAGCATTTT.

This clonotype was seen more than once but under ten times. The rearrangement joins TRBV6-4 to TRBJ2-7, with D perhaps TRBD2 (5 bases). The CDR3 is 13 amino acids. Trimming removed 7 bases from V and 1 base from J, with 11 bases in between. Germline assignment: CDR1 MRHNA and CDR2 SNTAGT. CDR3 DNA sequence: TGTGCCAGCATGAGAGACTATTCCTACGAGCAGTACTTC. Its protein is CASMRDYSYEQYF.

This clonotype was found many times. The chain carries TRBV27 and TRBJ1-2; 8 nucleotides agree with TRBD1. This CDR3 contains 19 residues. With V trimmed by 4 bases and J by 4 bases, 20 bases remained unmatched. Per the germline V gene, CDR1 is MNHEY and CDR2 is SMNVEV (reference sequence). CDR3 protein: CASSYRSAGTGGPSYGYTF. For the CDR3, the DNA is TGTGCCAGCAGTTATCGCTCCGCCGGGACAGGAGGGCCTTCCTATGGCTACACCTTC.

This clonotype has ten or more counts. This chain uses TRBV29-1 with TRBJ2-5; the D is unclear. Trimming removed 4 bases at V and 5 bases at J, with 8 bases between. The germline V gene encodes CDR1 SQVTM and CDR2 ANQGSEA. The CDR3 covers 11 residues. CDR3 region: CSVGIRETQYF. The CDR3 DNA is TGCAGCGTTGGGATTCGGGAGACCCAGTACTTC. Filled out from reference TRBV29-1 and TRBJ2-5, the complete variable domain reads SAVISQKPSRDICQRGTSLTIQCQVDSQVTMMFWYRQQPGQSLTLIATANQGSEATYESGFVIDKFPISRPNLTFSTLTVSNMSPEDSSIYLCSVGIRETQYFGPGTRLLVL.

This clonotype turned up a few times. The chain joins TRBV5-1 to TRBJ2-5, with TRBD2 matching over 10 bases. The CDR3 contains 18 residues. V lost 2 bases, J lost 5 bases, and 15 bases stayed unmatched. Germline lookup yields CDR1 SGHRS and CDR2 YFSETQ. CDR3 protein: CASSFTSSGGAVIETQYF. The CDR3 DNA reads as TGCGCCAGCAGCTTCACCTCAAGCGGGGGGGCCGTTATCGAGACCCAGTACTTC.

The CDR3 bases are TGTGCCAGCAGTTACAGTTTGTCGGGAGCCTACGAGCAGTACTTC. This sequence encodes CASSYSLSGAYEQYF. The chain uses TRBV6-5 and TRBJ2-7; weak D call: TRBD2 (6 bases). Germline CDR1 is MNHEY and CDR2 is SVGAGI. This CDR3 has 15 amino acids. V lost 2 bases, J lost 2 bases, and 13 bases lay in between.

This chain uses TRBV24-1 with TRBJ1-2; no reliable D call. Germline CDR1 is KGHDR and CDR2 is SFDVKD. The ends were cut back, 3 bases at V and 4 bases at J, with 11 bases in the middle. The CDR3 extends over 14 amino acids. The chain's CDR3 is CATSDPSGAYGYTF. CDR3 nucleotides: TGTGCCACCAGTGATCCCTCAGGCGCCTATGGCTACACCTTC.

CDR3 region: CASSLAPPKNTGELFF. CDR3 nucleotides: TGTGCCAGCAGCTTAGCGCCTCCTAAGAACACCGGGGAGCTGTTTTTT. The gene calls are TRBV7-2 and TRBJ2-2; D remains ambiguous. Trimming pared 0 bases from V and 1 base from J, leaving 9 bases between. CDR1 SGHTA and CDR2 FQGNSA come from the germline V gene. The CDR3 contains 16 residues.

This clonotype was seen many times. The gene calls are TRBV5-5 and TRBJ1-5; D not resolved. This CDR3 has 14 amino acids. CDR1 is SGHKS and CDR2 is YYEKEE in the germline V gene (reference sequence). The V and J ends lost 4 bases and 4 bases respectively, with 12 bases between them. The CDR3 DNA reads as TGTGCCAGCAGCCCTGGCCTGGGGAATCAGCCCCAGCATTTT. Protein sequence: CASSPGLGNQPQHF.

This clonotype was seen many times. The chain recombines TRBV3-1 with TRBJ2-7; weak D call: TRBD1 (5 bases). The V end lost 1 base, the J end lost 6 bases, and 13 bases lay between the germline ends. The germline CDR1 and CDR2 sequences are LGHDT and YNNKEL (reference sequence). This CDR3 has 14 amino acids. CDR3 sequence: CASSQASGHSEQYF. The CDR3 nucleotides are TGTGCCAGCAGCCAAGCGTCAGGGCATAGCGAGCAGTACTTC.

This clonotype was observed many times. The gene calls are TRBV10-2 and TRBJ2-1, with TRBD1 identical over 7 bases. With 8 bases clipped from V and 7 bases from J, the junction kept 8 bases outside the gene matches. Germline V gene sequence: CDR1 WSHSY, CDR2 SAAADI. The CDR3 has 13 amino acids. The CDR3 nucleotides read TGCGCCAGCCGGGACAGCCCATGGAATGAGCAGTTCTTC. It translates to CASRDSPWNEQFF.

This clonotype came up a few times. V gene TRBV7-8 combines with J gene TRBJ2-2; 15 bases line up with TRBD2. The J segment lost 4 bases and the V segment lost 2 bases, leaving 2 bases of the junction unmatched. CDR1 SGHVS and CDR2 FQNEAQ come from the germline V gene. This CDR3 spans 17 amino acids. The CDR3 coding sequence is TGTGCCAGCAGCTTAATGGGACTAGCGGGGGGCACCGGGGAGCTGTTTTTT. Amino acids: CASSLMGLAGGTGELFF.

For the CDR3, the DNA is TGTGCCAGTAGTATTGGGCTAGCGGGGACCCTCCTGTACTTC. Amino acids: CASSIGLAGTLLYF. V and J are TRBV19 and TRBJ2-4; 9 bases fit TRBD2. Per germline, CDR1 LNHDA and CDR2 SQIVND (reference sequence). The CDR3 contains 14 residues. The V and J ends lost 3 bases and 15 bases, in that order; junction bases with no gene match: 12.

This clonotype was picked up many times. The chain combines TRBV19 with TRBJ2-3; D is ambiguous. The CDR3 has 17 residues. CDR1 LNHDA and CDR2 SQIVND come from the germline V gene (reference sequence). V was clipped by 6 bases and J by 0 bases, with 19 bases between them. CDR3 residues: CASRRSVRVSSTDTQYF. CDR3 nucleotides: TGTGCCAGTAGAAGGAGTGTCCGGGTCTCTAGCACAGATACGCAGTATTTT. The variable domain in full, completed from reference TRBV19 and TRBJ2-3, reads DGGITQSPKYLFRKEGQNVTLSCEQNLNHDAMYWYRQDPGQGLRLIYYSQIVNDFQKGDIAEGYSVSREKKESFPLTVTSAQKNPTAFYLCASRRSVRVSSTDTQYFGPGTRLTVL.

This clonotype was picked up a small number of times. For the CDR3, the DNA is TGTGCCAGCAGCCAAAGTTCCCGAAAGAACACTGAAGCTTTCTTT. It is translated as CASSQSSRKNTEAFF. V and J are TRBV3-1 and TRBJ1-1; D remains ambiguous. The ends were cut back, 2 bases at V and 1 base at J, with 11 bases in the middle. Germline lookup yields CDR1 LGHDT and CDR2 YNNKEL (reference sequence). The CDR3 covers 15 residues.

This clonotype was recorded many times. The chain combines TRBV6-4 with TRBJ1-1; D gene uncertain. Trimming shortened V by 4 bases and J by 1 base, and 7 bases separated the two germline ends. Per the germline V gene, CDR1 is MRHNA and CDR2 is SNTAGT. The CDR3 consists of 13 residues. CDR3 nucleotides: TGTGCCAGCAGTGTTAAGACGAACACTGAAGCTTTCTTT. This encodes CASSVKTNTEAFF.

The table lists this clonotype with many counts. CDR3 DNA: TGTGCCAGCAGCCAAGAGTATCGGGGATACGATACGCAGTATTTT. It specifies CASSQEYRGYDTQYF. V is TRBV3-1 and J is TRBJ2-3; tentatively, D is TRBD2 (5 bases). This CDR3 is built from 15 residues. V gave up 0 bases and J gave up 6 bases, with 13 bases separating them. Germline loops: CDR1 LGHDT, CDR2 YNNKEL (reference sequence).

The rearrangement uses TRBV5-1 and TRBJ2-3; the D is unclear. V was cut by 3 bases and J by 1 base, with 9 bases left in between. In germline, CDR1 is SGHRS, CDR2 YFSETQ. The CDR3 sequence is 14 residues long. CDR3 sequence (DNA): TGCGCCAGCAGCTCCGCCATTCGCACAGATACGCAGTATTTT. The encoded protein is CASSSAIRTDTQYF.

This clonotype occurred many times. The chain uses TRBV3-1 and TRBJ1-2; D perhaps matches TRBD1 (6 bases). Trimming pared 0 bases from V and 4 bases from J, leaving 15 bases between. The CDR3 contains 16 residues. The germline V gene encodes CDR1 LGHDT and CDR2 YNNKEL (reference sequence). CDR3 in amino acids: CASSQESRGIVYGYTF. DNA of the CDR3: TGTGCCAGCAGCCAAGAATCCAGGGGCATAGTCTATGGCTACACCTTC.

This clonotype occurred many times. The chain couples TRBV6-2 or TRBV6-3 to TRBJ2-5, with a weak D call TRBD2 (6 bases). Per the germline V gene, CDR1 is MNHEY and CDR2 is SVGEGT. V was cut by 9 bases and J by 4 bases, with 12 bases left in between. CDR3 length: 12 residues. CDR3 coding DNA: TGTGCCAGTAGTGACGGGGGAGAGACCCAGTACTTC. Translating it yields CASSDGGETQYF.

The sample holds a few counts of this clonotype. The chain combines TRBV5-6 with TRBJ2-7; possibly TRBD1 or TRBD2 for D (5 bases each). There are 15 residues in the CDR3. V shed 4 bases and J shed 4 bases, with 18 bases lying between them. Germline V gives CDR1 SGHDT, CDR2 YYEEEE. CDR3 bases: TGTGCCAGCAGCGGGGGACGAAAGAACTCGTACGAGCAGTACTTC. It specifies CASSGGRKNSYEQYF.

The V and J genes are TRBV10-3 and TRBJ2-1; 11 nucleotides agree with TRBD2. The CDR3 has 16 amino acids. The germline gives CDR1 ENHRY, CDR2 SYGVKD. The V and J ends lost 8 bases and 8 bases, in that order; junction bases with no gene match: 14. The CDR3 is CAISRVSGGAIHEQFF. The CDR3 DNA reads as TGTGCCATCTCTCGGGTTAGCGGGGGGGCCATCCATGAGCAGTTCTTC.

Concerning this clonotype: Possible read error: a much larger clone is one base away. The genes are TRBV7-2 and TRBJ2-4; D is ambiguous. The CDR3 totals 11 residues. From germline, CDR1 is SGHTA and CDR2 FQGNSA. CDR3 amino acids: CVSSLSTAQYF. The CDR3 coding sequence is TGTGTCAGCAGCTTAAGTACAGCCCAGTACTTC.

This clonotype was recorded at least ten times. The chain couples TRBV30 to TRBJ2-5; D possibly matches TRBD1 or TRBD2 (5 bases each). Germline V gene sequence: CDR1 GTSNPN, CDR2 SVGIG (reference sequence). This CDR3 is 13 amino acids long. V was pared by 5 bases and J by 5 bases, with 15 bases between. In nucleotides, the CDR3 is TGTGCCTGGGAGACCCCCGGGGCCGAGACCCAGTACTTC. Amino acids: CAWETPGAETQYF.

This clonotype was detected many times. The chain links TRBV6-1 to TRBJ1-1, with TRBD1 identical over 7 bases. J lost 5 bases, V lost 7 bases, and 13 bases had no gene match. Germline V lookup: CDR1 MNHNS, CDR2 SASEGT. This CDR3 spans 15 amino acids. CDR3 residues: CASTLGGAGRTEAFF. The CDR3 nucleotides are TGTGCCAGCACTTTAGGGGGCGCCGGGAGGACTGAAGCTTTCTTT.

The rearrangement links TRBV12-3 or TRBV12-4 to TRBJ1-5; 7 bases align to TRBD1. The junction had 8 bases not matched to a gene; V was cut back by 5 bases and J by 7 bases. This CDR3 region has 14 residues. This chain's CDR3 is CASSPDREKQPQHF. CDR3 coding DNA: TGTGCCAGCAGTCCTGACAGGGAAAAACAGCCCCAGCATTTT.

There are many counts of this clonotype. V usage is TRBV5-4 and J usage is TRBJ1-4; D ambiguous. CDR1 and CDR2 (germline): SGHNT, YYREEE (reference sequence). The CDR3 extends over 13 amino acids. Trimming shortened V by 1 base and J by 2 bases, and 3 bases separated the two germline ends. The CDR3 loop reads CASSLSTNEKLFF. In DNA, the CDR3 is TGTGCCAGCAGCTTGTCGACTAATGAAAAACTGTTTTTT.

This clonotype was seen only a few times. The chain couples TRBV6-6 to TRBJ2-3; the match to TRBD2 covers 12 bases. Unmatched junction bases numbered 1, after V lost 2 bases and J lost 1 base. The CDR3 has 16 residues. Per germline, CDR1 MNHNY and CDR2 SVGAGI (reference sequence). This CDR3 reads CASSYRLAGGTDTQYF. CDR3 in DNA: TGTGCCAGCAGTTACCGACTAGCGGGGGGCACAGATACGCAGTATTTT.